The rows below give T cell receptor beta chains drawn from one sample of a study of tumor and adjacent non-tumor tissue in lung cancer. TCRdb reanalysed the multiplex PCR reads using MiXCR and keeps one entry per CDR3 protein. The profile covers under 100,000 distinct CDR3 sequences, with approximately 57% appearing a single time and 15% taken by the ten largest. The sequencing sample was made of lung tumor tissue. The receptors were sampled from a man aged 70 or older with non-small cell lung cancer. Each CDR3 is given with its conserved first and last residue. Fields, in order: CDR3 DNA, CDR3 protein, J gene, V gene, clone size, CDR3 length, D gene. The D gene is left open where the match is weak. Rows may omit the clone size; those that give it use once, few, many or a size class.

CDR3nt: TGTGTCAGCAGTCCCGCCGGGTTCTCACCCCTCCACTTT
CDR3aa: CVSSPAGFSPLHF
j_gene: TRBJ1-6
v_gene: TRBV11-2
abundance: NA
len: 13
d_gene: NA

CDR3nt: TGCGCCAGCAGCCCCGGTGCCAGCTCCTACGGACAGTACTTC
CDR3aa: CASSPGASSYGQYF
j_gene: TRBJ2-7
v_gene: TRBV5-1
abundance: NA
len: 14
d_gene: NA

CDR3nt: TGCAGTGTCCTTTCGGCTAGGAGAGATACGCAGCATTTT
CDR3aa: CSVLSARRDTQHF
j_gene: TRBJ1-5
v_gene: TRBV29-1
abundance: NA
len: 13
d_gene: NA

CDR3nt: TGTGCCAGCGGTTTTGGGCCGCGGAAGGATGAGCAGTACTTC
CDR3aa: CASGFGPRKDEQYF
j_gene: TRBJ2-7
v_gene: TRBV6-2/TRBV6-3
abundance: NA
len: 14
d_gene: NA

CDR3nt: TGTGCCAGCAGTCTCCGGGGGGGGGCAGGGAGAGTAGCGGGGTACAATGAGCAGCTCTTC
CDR3aa: CASSLRGGAGRVAGYNEQLF
j_gene: TRBJ2-1
v_gene: TRBV11-2
abundance: NA
len: 20
d_gene: TRBD2

CDR3nt: TGTGCCAGCAGCGCCCTAGCGGGGGGCTACGAGCAGTACTTC
CDR3aa: CASSALAGGYEQYF
j_gene: TRBJ2-7
v_gene: TRBV2
abundance: NA
len: 14
d_gene: TRBD2

CDR3nt: TGTGCCAGCAGGCCAGGGTGGGGGTACCAAGAGACCCAGTACTTC
CDR3aa: CASRPGWGYQETQYF
j_gene: TRBJ2-5
v_gene: TRBV6-5
abundance: NA
len: 15
d_gene: NA

CDR3nt: TGTAGCGTAACTATCGACAGTCATAGCAATCAGCCCCAGCATTTT
CDR3aa: CSVTIDSHSNQPQHF
j_gene: TRBJ1-5
v_gene: TRBV29-1
abundance: NA
len: 15
d_gene: NA

CDR3nt: TGTGCCAGCAGCTTACAGGGGTTAGACCGCCTTCCCAACGAGCAGTACTTC
CDR3aa: CASSLQGLDRLPNEQYF
j_gene: TRBJ2-7
v_gene: TRBV5-6
abundance: many
len: 17
d_gene: TRBD1

CDR3nt: TGCAGCGTTGCCCCAGGGGGGGGAGTGGGCTACGAGCAGTACTTC
CDR3aa: CSVAPGGGVGYEQYF
j_gene: TRBJ2-7
v_gene: TRBV29-1
abundance: many
len: 15
d_gene: NA

CDR3nt: TGTACCAACACCCCGTGGGGGATAAGAGACACTGAAGCTTTCTTT
CDR3aa: CTNTPWGIRDTEAFF
j_gene: TRBJ1-1
v_gene: TRBV11-1
abundance: NA
len: 15
d_gene: NA

CDR3nt: TGTGCCGGCAGCTTAGGTGAGGGCATGACCGGGGAGCTGTTTTTT
CDR3aa: CAGSLGEGMTGELFF
j_gene: TRBJ2-2
v_gene: TRBV11-2
abundance: NA
len: 15
d_gene: NA

CDR3nt: TGTGCCAGCAGTGGGGGACAGATTAGCAATCAGCCCCAGCATTTT
CDR3aa: CASSGGQISNQPQHF
j_gene: TRBJ1-5
v_gene: TRBV12-3/TRBV12-4
abundance: many
len: 15
d_gene: TRBD1

CDR3nt: TGCAAAGACAACGACCATGGATACACCTTC
CDR3aa: CKDNDHGYTF
j_gene: TRBJ1-2
v_gene: TRBV20-1
abundance: few
len: 10
d_gene: NA

CDR3nt: TGTGCGAGCAGCATAGGTCAGGACTACCAAGAGACCCAGTACTTC
CDR3aa: CASSIGQDYQETQYF
j_gene: TRBJ2-5
v_gene: TRBV11-2
abundance: NA
len: 15
d_gene: NA

CDR3nt: TGTGCCAGCAGGTTGGACAGGGTCCAGTTCTTC
CDR3aa: CASRLDRVQFF
j_gene: TRBJ2-1
v_gene: TRBV28
abundance: NA
len: 11
d_gene: TRBD1

CDR3nt: TGCACTCCTAGAGCGAGCGGGGGGGGTATCGGGGAGCTGTTTTTT
CDR3aa: CTPRASGGGIGELFF
j_gene: TRBJ2-2
v_gene: TRBV20-1
abundance: NA
len: 15
d_gene: TRBD2

CDR3nt: TGTGGCAGCGGCTTAGAGGGGGGACAGTGGTCCACGCAGTACTTC
CDR3aa: CGSGLEGGQWSTQYF
j_gene: TRBJ2-4
v_gene: TRBV11-2
abundance: NA
len: 15
d_gene: NA

CDR3nt: TGTGCCAGCAGACGCGGGGGGGCGCGGAATCAGCCCCAGCATTTT
CDR3aa: CASRRGGARNQPQHF
j_gene: TRBJ1-5
v_gene: TRBV28
abundance: once
len: 15
d_gene: NA

CDR3nt: TGTGCCAGCAGCCAAGGACAGGGCCGCTACACCTTC
CDR3aa: CASSQGQGRYTF
j_gene: TRBJ1-2
v_gene: TRBV11-1
abundance: few
len: 12
d_gene: TRBD1

CDR3nt: TGTGCCAGCAGTCTAGTTGAGGCCGTGGAGCTGTTTTTT
CDR3aa: CASSLVEAVELFF
j_gene: TRBJ2-2
v_gene: TRBV11-3
abundance: NA
len: 13
d_gene: NA

CDR3nt: TGCGCCAGCAGCTTTACAGGGAACACTGAAGCTTTCTTT
CDR3aa: CASSFTGNTEAFF
j_gene: TRBJ1-1
v_gene: TRBV5-1
abundance: few
len: 13
d_gene: NA

CDR3nt: TGTGCCAGCAGCACCAGGACAGGGGCCACCTTC
CDR3aa: CASSTRTGATF
j_gene: TRBJ1-2
v_gene: TRBV21-1
abundance: once
len: 11
d_gene: NA

CDR3nt: TGCAGTGCCCGCCGACAGGGAGAGGTTGGGGAGACCCAGTACTTC
CDR3aa: CSARRQGEVGETQYF
j_gene: TRBJ2-5
v_gene: TRBV20-1
abundance: once
len: 15
d_gene: TRBD1

CDR3nt: TGTGCCAGCAGCAAACCCTACTCTGGCGGGAGATCCTACGAGCAGTACTTC
CDR3aa: CASSKPYSGGRSYEQYF
j_gene: TRBJ2-7
v_gene: TRBV12-3/TRBV12-4
abundance: many
len: 17
d_gene: TRBD2

CDR3nt: TGTGCCACCCTGGCGGGAGGCGCAGGTACGCAGTATTTT
CDR3aa: CATLAGGAGTQYF
j_gene: TRBJ2-3
v_gene: TRBV2
abundance: NA
len: 13
d_gene: TRBD2

CDR3nt: TGTGTCATCTCCGGGACTAGCGAGAGACAGCAGTGCTTC
CDR3aa: CVISGTSERQQCF
j_gene: TRBJ2-7
v_gene: TRBV10-3
abundance: NA
len: 13
d_gene: TRBD2

CDR3nt: TGTGCCAGCGTAGGGACATACGAGCAGTACTTC
CDR3aa: CASVGTYEQYF
j_gene: TRBJ2-7
v_gene: TRBV7-9
abundance: NA
len: 11
d_gene: NA

CDR3nt: TGTGCCAGTAGTATGACAGGGGCCACGGGGACCCAGTACTTC
CDR3aa: CASSMTGATGTQYF
j_gene: TRBJ2-5
v_gene: TRBV19
abundance: many
len: 14
d_gene: TRBD1

CDR3nt: TGTGCCAGCAGTTACACAGGGTCTGGGGCCAACGTCCTGACTTTC
CDR3aa: CASSYTGSGANVLTF
j_gene: TRBJ2-6
v_gene: TRBV12-3/TRBV12-4
abundance: many
len: 15
d_gene: NA

CDR3nt: TGTGCCAGCAGCTTAGGACCCTACGAGGGGTACTTC
CDR3aa: CASSLGPYEGYF
j_gene: TRBJ2-7
v_gene: TRBV11-2
abundance: NA
len: 12
d_gene: NA

CDR3nt: TGCGCCAGTAGCGTCCCAGGGATGGGAGCGGAGAATGAGCAGTTCTTC
CDR3aa: CASSVPGMGAENEQFF
j_gene: TRBJ2-1
v_gene: TRBV5-1
abundance: NA
len: 16
d_gene: NA